Listed below are T cell receptor beta chains from one sample, sequenced in a study of blood T cell repertoires in COVID-19. Assay used: immunoSEQ multiplex PCR; TCRdb lists only in-frame clones, some missing. Of about 300,000 clones in the sample, 85% to 90% were seen once. Sequenced: PBMCs or T cells enriched from blood (not recorded which). All receptors come from a woman aged 18-29 years with acute COVID-19. Each CDR3 is given with its conserved first and last residue. The D gene is left open where the match is weak. Size is omitted from some rows. Given values are once, few, many or a class for expanded clones.

>TRBJ2-7|TRBV2|TRBD2|.
TGTGCCAGCAGTGAAGTGGGGGGGACCGAGCAGTACTTC
CASSEVGGTEQYF
>TRBJ2-3|TRBV5-1|.|.
TGCGCCAGCAGGCCCGGGGGCGGGAGTTGGGCAGATACGCAGTATTTT
CASRPGGGSWADTQYF
>TRBJ1-5|TRBV7-2|.|.
TGTGCCAGCAGCTTTCCGGGCAATCAGCCCCAGCATTTT
CASSFPGNQPQHF
>TRBJ2-7|TRBV29-1|.|.
TGCAGCGCTGCTGCTGGGACAATACCCTACGAGCAGTACTTC
CSAAAGTIPYEQYF
>TRBJ1-2|TRBV27|TRBD1|once
TGTGCCAGCAGTTTTCAGATGGACAGGGGGGAGGTTGGCTACACCTTC
CASSFQMDRGEVGYTF
>TRBJ2-2|TRBV5-1|.|.
TGCGCCAGCAGCGCCCCTCTCCGGAGGAACACCGGGGAGCTGTTTTTT
CASSAPLRRNTGELFF
>TRBJ1-1|TRBV7-2|.|.
TGTGCCAGCAGCCCAGGAGGGTCAATGAACACTGAAGCTTTCTTT
CASSPGGSMNTEAFF
>TRBJ2-5|TRBV7-2|.|.
TGTGCCAGCACCCGTGGCGAGACCCAGTACTTC
CASTRGETQYF
>TRBJ1-2|TRBV30|.|.
TGTGCCTGGAGTGTACGCTACGGCTACACCTTC
CAWSVRYGYTF
>TRBJ2-7|TRBV5-6|.|few
TGTGCCAGCAGCCCCGGGACTCGCACCCTAACTACCGAGCAGTACTTC
CASSPGTRTLTTEQYF
>TRBJ2-6|TRBV5-6|.|.
TGTGCCAGCAGCTTGGTCGGCTCTGGGGCCAACGTCCTGACTTTC
CASSLVGSGANVLTF
>TRBJ2-5|TRBV24-1|.|.
TGTGCCACCAGTGATTTGGGCAGGGGCCGGGGTCAAGAGACCCAGTACTTC
CATSDLGRGRGQETQYF
>TRBJ2-7|TRBV19|.|.
TGTGCCAGTAGTATCGAATCCGGGTACGAGCAGTACTTC
CASSIESGYEQYF
>TRBJ2-7|TRBV28|.|.
TGTGCCAGCCGATGGGCGGGTGACGGTTCCTACGAGCAGTACTTC
CASRWAGDGSYEQYF
>TRBJ1-3|TRBV15|.|.
TGTGCCACCAGCAGGGAACAGGGTAACACCATATATTTT
CATSREQGNTIYF
>TRBJ2-3|TRBV5-8|TRBD1|.
TGTGCCAGCAGCCCGATTAGAGGGGGCACTAGCACAGATACGCAGTATTTT
CASSPIRGGTSTDTQYF
>TRBJ1-2|TRBV12-3/TRBV12-4|.|.
TGTGCCAGCAGACTAGGACCGAGCTATGGCTACACCTTC
CASRLGPSYGYTF
>TRBJ2-2|TRBV6-1|TRBD1|.
TGTGCCAGCAGTGGGGAGACAGGGGACCACACCGGGGAGCTGTTTTTT
CASSGETGDHTGELFF
>TRBJ2-4|TRBV10-3|.|once
TGTGCCATCAGTGAGGCGGTCGAAAGGGTCGGGGATAACATTCAGTACTTC
CAISEAVERVGDNIQYF
>TRBJ1-1|TRBV29-1|.|.
TGCAGCGCCGGGGGGGGCACTGAAGCTTTCTTT
CSAGGGTEAFF
>TRBJ1-4|TRBV6-5|.|.
TGTGCCAGCAGTAGGATAGGGGGAGGGGAAAAACTGTTTTTT
CASSRIGGGEKLFF
>TRBJ2-3|TRBV9|.|.
TGTGCCAGCAGTTCCCTCGGAGCAGATACGCAGTATTTT
CASSSLGADTQYF
>TRBJ2-1|TRBV3-1/TRBV3-2|TRBD2|.
TGTGCCAGCAGCCTCGCCCCGGGACTAGCGGGAGGAGGGCAGTTCTTC
CASSLAPGLAGGGQFF
>TRBJ2-3|TRBV19|.|.
TGTGCCAGTAGTATAGATCGAACAGATTACACAGATACGCAGTATTTT
CASSIDRTDYTDTQYF
>TRBJ1-4|TRBV6-5|.|.
TGTGCCAGCAGGTTGACGGAGACTAATGAAAAACTGTTTTTT
CASRLTETNEKLFF
>TRBJ2-1|TRBV6-4|.|.
TGTGCCAGCAGTGACTCTCACAGGCCCTCCTACAATGAGCAGTTCTTC
CASSDSHRPSYNEQFF
>TRBJ2-4|TRBV6-6|.|once
TGTGCCAGCAGTCCACGACAGGTACCCCATCAAGCCAAAAACATTCAGTACTTC
CASSPRQVPHQAKNIQYF
>TRBJ2-1|TRBV11-2|TRBD2|.
TGTGCCAGCAGCTTAAACGCTATGGCGGGAGGGCCTAGGAATGAGCAGTTCTTC
CASSLNAMAGGPRNEQFF
>TRBJ1-6|TRBV20-1|TRBD1|.
TGCAGTGCTAGTATCCCAGGGGGGTTGGATAATTCACCCCTCCACTTT
CSASIPGGLDNSPLHF
>TRBJ2-7|TRBV5-1|.|.
TGCGCCAGCAGCCTAGACTCGATAAAGACCTACGAGCAGTACTTC
CASSLDSIKTYEQYF
>TRBJ2-2|TRBV28|.|once
TGTGCCAGCAGTTTCCCGACAGGAACCGGGGAGCTGTTTTTT
CASSFPTGTGELFF
>TRBJ2-5|TRBV5-4|.|many
TGTGCCAGCAGCTTGGGTAGCGGCCAAGAGACCCAGTACTTC
CASSLGSGQETQYF
>TRBJ1-2|TRBV24-1|TRBD1|.
TGTGCCACCAGTGCTCCGGGACAGGGTGGCTACACCTTC
CATSAPGQGGYTF
>TRBJ2-1|TRBV18|TRBD2|few
TGTGCCAGCTCACCATCTAGCGGGGATTGGAATGAGCAGTTCTTC
CASSPSSGDWNEQFF
>TRBJ2-1|TRBV29-1|TRBD2|.
TGCAGCGTTGGGCTAGCGGGAGTAAAGTCCTACAATGAGCAGTTCTTC
CSVGLAGVKSYNEQFF
>TRBJ2-7|TRBV9|.|.
TGTGCCAGCAGCGGCGGACCCTTCGACAGGTTAGGCTACGAGCAGTACTTC
CASSGGPFDRLGYEQYF
>TRBJ1-4|TRBV19|.|.
TGTGCCAGTAGTGGAGATAATGAAAAACTGTTTTTT
CASSGDNEKLFF
>TRBJ1-2|TRBV19|.|.
TGTGCCAGTAGTATAGGGGCCGGGGATGGCTACACCTTC
CASSIGAGDGYTF
>TRBJ2-1|TRBV28|.|.
TGTGCCAGCAGCTGGGGGCTAGAAGGCAATGAGCAGTTCTTC
CASSWGLEGNEQFF
>TRBJ2-2|TRBV3-1/TRBV3-2|.|.
TGTGCCAGCAGCCAAGGACTGAACACCGGGGAGCTGTTTTTT
CASSQGLNTGELFF
>TRBJ2-3|TRBV27|.|.
TGTGCCAGCAGCACCGGGACATCTAGCACAGATACGCAGTATTTT
CASSTGTSSTDTQYF
>TRBJ2-7|TRBV3-1/TRBV3-2|TRBD2|few
TGTGCCAGCAGCCAATCCACTAGCGGGATCGACGAGCAGTACTTC
CASSQSTSGIDEQYF
>TRBJ2-5|TRBV24-1|.|.
TGTGCCACCAGTGATGACGGCAGGGTCCCCGAGACCCAGTACTTC
CATSDDGRVPETQYF
>TRBJ2-7|TRBV29-1|TRBD2|.
TGCAGCGTTCGGGAGGGCCCTTCCTACGAGCAGTACTTC
CSVREGPSYEQYF
>TRBJ1-6|TRBV2|TRBD1|few
TGTGCCAGCAGGGTCGACAGGGGGGATTCACCCCTCCACTTT
CASRVDRGDSPLHF
>TRBJ2-1|TRBV24-1|TRBD2|.
TGTGCCACCAGTCCAGCTAGCGGGATGTCCTACAATGAGCAGTTCTTC
CATSPASGMSYNEQFF
>TRBJ1-5|TRBV20-1|TRBD1|.
TGCAGTGCTAGTGGGACAGGGCGAAATCAGCCCCAGCATTTT
CSASGTGRNQPQHF
>TRBJ1-3|TRBV19|.|.
TGTGCCAGTAGTGAGGGTAATTCTGGAAACACCATATATTTT
CASSEGNSGNTIYF
>TRBJ2-2|TRBV5-4|TRBD1|once
TGTGCCAGCAGCTTTAGCCCCGGGACAGGGCTGTCCGGGGAGCTGTTTTTT
CASSFSPGTGLSGELFF
>TRBJ2-7|TRBV19|.|.
TGTGCCAGTAGTCCCCGACAGAATACGGCGCAGTACTTC
CASSPRQNTAQYF
>TRBJ2-6|TRBV3-1/TRBV3-2|.|.
TGTGCCAGCAGGACCAGGGGGGCTGGGGCCAACGTCCTGACTTTC
CASRTRGAGANVLTF
>TRBJ1-2|TRBV27|TRBD1|.
TGTGCCAGCAGGCGCAAGGGGGCGTCTAACTATGGCTACACCTTC
CASRRKGASNYGYTF
>TRBJ1-1|TRBV19|.|few
TGTGCCAGTAGTAATCACCCCGACGGGAGAGGCACTGAAGCTTTCTTT
CASSNHPDGRGTEAFF
>TRBJ1-1|TRBV9|.|.
TGTGCCAGCAGCGTAGCGGGGGTGAACACTGAAGCTTTCTTT
CASSVAGVNTEAFF
>TRBJ2-1|TRBV11-2|TRBD1|.
TGTGCCAGCAGCTTCCGGGACAGGTTAAAGGATGAGCAGTTCTTC
CASSFRDRLKDEQFF
>TRBJ2-1|TRBV19|TRBD2|.
TGTGCCAGTAGCCGACTAGCGAAGACCTACAATGAGCAGTTCTTC
CASSRLAKTYNEQFF
>TRBJ1-2|TRBV21-1|.|.
TGTGCCAACTCGACAGGGGGCGATGGCTACACCTTC
CANSTGGDGYTF
>TRBJ1-1|TRBV12-3/TRBV12-4|.|.
TGTGCCAGCAACCTGCCAGGGAACACTGAAGCTTTCTTT
CASNLPGNTEAFF
>TRBJ2-7|TRBV24-1|TRBD2|few
TGTGCCACCAGTGATCCTCCCAAGATAGCGGGTCGCTCCTACGAGCAGTACTTC
CATSDPPKIAGRSYEQYF
>TRBJ2-2|TRBV3-1/TRBV3-2|.|.
TGTGCCAGCAGCCTAGTCACCTCATCGTTAAACACCGGGGAGCTGTTTTTT
CASSLVTSSLNTGELFF